This T cell receptor (beta chain) was documented in a study of graft-versus-host responses after intestinal transplantation. CDR1 is MNHNS and CDR2 is SASEGT in the germline V gene. The CDR3 loop spans 12 amino acids. V shed 7 bases and J 5 bases; nucleotides not matched to a gene: 3. A word on this clone: No antigen is known for it.

The table came from immunoSEQ multiplex PCR; TCRdb's copy has only in-frame clones and leaves some out. The sample lists 80,000 to 100,000 clones, approximately 88% occurring once. This TCR was sampled from a human donor who received an intestinal transplant. The chain links TRBV6-1 to TRBJ2-3, with TRBD2 identical over 7 bases. Sequencing used unstimulated CD4+ T cells sorted from spleen or lymph node cells, obtained before intestinal transplant. The CDR3 bases are TGTGCCAGCAATTTAGCGGGAGATACGCAGTATTTT. Amino acid sequence: CASNLAGDTQYF.